The following is a T cell receptor (beta chain) sequence with its context. In the PCR, 60 Vbeta and 13 Jbeta primers were used. Original data processing: The authors later counted about 80 million unique TCR beta chains, some 9.9 million of them shared. Profiling relied on immunoSEQ multiplex PCR, and the TCRdb table lists in-frame clones only, not all of them. The D gene and trimming were derived from the DNA, and the V and J assignments and clone size from that table. This table holds under 200,000 clones, 75% to 80% found once. V lost 7 bases to trimming and J lost 2 bases; unmatched junction nucleotides: 10. The length of the CDR3 is 16 residues. CDR1 and CDR2 (germline): SGHRS, YFSETQ. This entry belongs to a study of cytomegalovirus exposure and HLA in healthy donors. Looking at the study overall: Genetic ancestry analysis placed 81% of the 300 to 500 donors that were genotyped in the Caucasian-associated cluster.

This TCR came from a woman between 40 and 50 years old in good health and CMV-seropositive. The V gene is TRBV5-1, the J gene TRBJ2-5; 11 bases match TRBD2. The material sequenced was PBMCs. The CDR3 loop reads CASCLAGGPGQETQYF. The CDR3 DNA follows: TGCGCCAGCTGTTTAGCGGGGGGGCCGGGGCAAGAGACCCAGTACTTC.